This is a list of T cell receptor beta chains from one sample in a study of blood T cells in healthy people across ages. TCRdb ran MiXCR on the 5' RACE reads and lists one entry per CDR3 protein. The data show around 1,900,000 distinct CDR3 sequences, with around 40% seen just once and approximately 22% held by the top ten. The sequenced sample was blood. All receptors come from a human donor in good health. CDR3s include the opening cysteine and the closing phenylalanine or tryptophan. D genes are given only for firm matches. A row's size may be missing; if present it is once, few, many or a size class.

cdr3_aa,cdr3_nt,v_call,clone_size,j_call,d_call
CANNRVAGGDNEQFF,TGTGCCAACAACCGCGTAGCGGGAGGGGACAATGAGCAGTTCTTC,TRBV7-3,once,TRBJ2-1,TRBD2
CASSRPPGGQRGDNNEQFF,TGTGCCAGCAGCCGCCCCCCAGGAGGCCAGCGGGGGGATAACAATGAGCAGTTCTTC,TRBV12-3/TRBV12-4,few,TRBJ2-1,TRBD2
CASSPSTGGWTEAFF,TGTGCCAGCAGCCCCAGTACAGGGGGTTGGACTGAAGCTTTCTTT,TRBV7-8,few,TRBJ1-1,TRBD1
CATSPRSGLPSTQYF,TGTGCCACCAGCCCCAGGTCGGGGCTACCGTCGACCCAGTACTTC,TRBV15,NA,TRBJ2-5,NA
CASTSRTDTQYF,TGTGCCAGCACATCCAGGACAGATACGCAGTATTTT,TRBV10-3,NA,TRBJ2-3,NA
CASSQAPPIVRIGTSGANVLTF,TGCGCCAGCAGCCAAGCGCCCCCCATAGTCCGGATAGGGACGTCTGGGGCCAACGTCCTGACTTTC,TRBV4-1,NA,TRBJ2-6,NA
CASSHSLRGGAYDEQFF,TGCGCCAGCAGCCACAGTCTTCGGGGGGGCGCTTATGATGAGCAGTTCTTC,TRBV4-3,few,TRBJ2-1,TRBD2
CASSQLRVQNNEQFF,TGTGCCAGCAGTCAGCTCAGGGTGCAGAACAATGAGCAGTTCTTC,TRBV2,NA,TRBJ2-1,NA
CASGSRGSYNEQFF,TGTGCCAGCGGATCTAGGGGCTCCTACAATGAGCAGTTCTTC,TRBV27,NA,TRBJ2-1,NA
CSARVHERGGYNEQYF,TGCAGTGCTAGGGTACACGAGCGGGGGGGTTACAATGAGCAGTACTTC,TRBV20-1,NA,TRBJ2-4,TRBD2
CSARDFGDHYGYTF,TGCAGTGCTAGAGATTTCGGGGACCACTATGGCTACACCTTC,TRBV20-1,few,TRBJ1-2,NA
CANSVEAGPHYEQYF,TGTGCCAACAGCGTAGAGGCGGGACCACACTACGAGCAGTACTTC,TRBV9,few,TRBJ2-7,NA
CASSPQGTSGTYNEQFF,TGTGCCAGCAGCCCCCAGGGGACTAGCGGGACTTACAATGAGCAGTTCTTC,TRBV4-2,NA,TRBJ2-1,TRBD2
CASSLKGEQPQHF,TGTGCCAGCAGTTTAAAGGGGGAACAGCCCCAGCATTTT,TRBV28,few,TRBJ1-5,NA